A selection of T cell receptor beta chains follows, all from one sample in a study of early T cells in non-severe SARS-CoV-2 infection. TCRdb re-derived calls from the 5' RACE reads in MiXCR, one entry per CDR3 protein. The repertoire has about 70,000 distinct CDR3 sequences, 4.5% to 6% of them found once; the top ten carry roughly 6.6%. The material sequenced was whole blood, taken at baseline. The receptors were sampled from an adult who was a healthcare worker with PCR-confirmed SARS-CoV-2 infection or an uninfected control (not recorded which). Each CDR3 is given with its conserved first and last residue. Each record gives: J gene, clone size, V gene, D gene, CDR3 protein, CDR3 DNA. A D gene is named only where the DNA matches it firmly. Only some rows state a clone size, as once, few, many or a class for expanded clones.

J: TRBJ2-1
size: many
V: TRBV6-6
D: NA
CDR3: CASSRPGGGSFF
DNA: TGTGCCAGCAGTCGTCCGGGTGGGGGGTCGTTCTTC

J: TRBJ2-7
size: NA
V: TRBV27
D: NA
CDR3: CASSPGLQPSEQYF
DNA: TGTGCCAGCTCCCCGGGACTCCAGCCATCCGAGCAGTACTTC

J: TRBJ2-7
size: many
V: TRBV6-5
D: NA
CDR3: CASSPRVSSYEQYF
DNA: TGTGCCAGCAGTCCCAGGGTTAGCTCCTACGAGCAGTACTTC

J: TRBJ1-1
size: many
V: TRBV6-5
D: NA
CDR3: CASSYSSITEAFF
DNA: TGTGCCAGCAGTTACTCATCCATAACTGAAGCTTTCTTT

J: TRBJ2-4
size: many
V: TRBV28
D: TRBD2
CDR3: CASSYRTSGKNIQYF
DNA: TGTGCCAGCAGTTACAGGACTAGCGGCAAAAACATTCAGTACTTC

J: TRBJ2-7
size: many
V: TRBV11-2
D: TRBD2
CDR3: CASSSGLAGGRYEQYF
DNA: TGTGCCAGCAGCTCCGGACTAGCGGGAGGCCGCTACGAGCAGTACTTC

J: TRBJ2-3
size: NA
V: TRBV9
D: TRBD1
CDR3: CASSGGQATTTDTQYF
DNA: TGTGCCAGCAGCGGAGGACAGGCGACCACTACAGATACGCAGTATTTT

J: TRBJ2-1
size: many
V: TRBV29-1
D: TRBD1
CDR3: CSVDRQGAFNEQFF
DNA: TGCAGCGTTGATCGGCAGGGGGCGTTCAATGAGCAGTTCTTC

J: TRBJ1-2
size: many
V: TRBV5-6
D: TRBD1
CDR3: CASSPGTGPSYGYTF
DNA: TGTGCCAGCAGCCCAGGGACAGGTCCCAGCTATGGCTACACCTTC

J: TRBJ2-3
size: many
V: TRBV20-1
D: NA
CDR3: CSARRGDSTDTQYF
DNA: TGCAGTGCTAGGCGCGGGGATAGCACAGATACGCAGTATTTT

J: TRBJ2-7
size: few
V: TRBV12-3/TRBV12-4
D: NA
CDR3: CASSQSTGPYEQYF
DNA: TGTGCCAGCAGCCAAAGCACAGGTCCATACGAGCAGTACTTC

J: TRBJ2-1
size: NA
V: TRBV7-2
D: NA
CDR3: CASSFMARSFGEQFF
DNA: TGTGCCAGCAGCTTCATGGCCAGGAGTTTTGGTGAGCAGTTCTTC

J: TRBJ1-2
size: many
V: TRBV6-5
D: NA
CDR3: CASSPGQPRDYGYTF
DNA: TGTGCCAGCAGCCCAGGGCAACCCCGGGACTATGGCTACACCTTC

J: TRBJ2-2
size: many
V: TRBV9
D: NA
CDR3: CASSVAGVGTNTGELFF
DNA: TGTGCCAGCAGCGTAGCCGGGGTAGGGACCAACACCGGGGAGCTGTTTTTT

J: TRBJ1-2
size: many
V: TRBV12-3/TRBV12-4
D: TRBD1
CDR3: CASRGQGEVYGYTF
DNA: TGTGCCAGCAGGGGACAGGGTGAGGTCTATGGCTACACCTTC

J: TRBJ2-4
size: many
V: TRBV7-2
D: TRBD2
CDR3: CASSSRGREGNKNIQYF
DNA: TGTGCCAGCAGCTCGAGGGGGCGGGAGGGCAACAAAAACATTCAGTACTTC

J: TRBJ1-2
size: few
V: TRBV12-3/TRBV12-4
D: NA
CDR3: CASSLQLYGYTF
DNA: TGTGCCAGCAGTTTACAACTGTATGGCTACACCTTC

J: TRBJ2-2
size: many
V: TRBV20-1
D: TRBD2
CDR3: CSASGIGTGELFF
DNA: TGCAGTGCCAGCGGGATCGGCACCGGGGAGCTGTTTTTT

J: TRBJ1-1
size: NA
V: TRBV2
D: NA
CDR3: CASLARPEAFF
DNA: TGTGCCAGCCTGGCTCGGCCTGAAGCTTTCTTT

J: TRBJ2-7
size: NA
V: TRBV10-3
D: NA
CDR3: CAIRAGTQAYEQYF
DNA: TGTGCCATCAGAGCCGGGACACAAGCCTACGAGCAGTACTTC

J: TRBJ2-7
size: many
V: TRBV7-8
D: TRBD1
CDR3: CASSLALGQGWPYEQYF
DNA: TGTGCCAGCAGCTTAGCGCTCGGACAGGGGTGGCCCTACGAGCAGTACTTC

J: TRBJ1-1
size: many
V: TRBV20-1
D: TRBD1
CDR3: CSASLDRVTNTEAFF
DNA: TGCAGTGCTAGCCTGGACAGGGTAACCAACACTGAAGCTTTCTTT

J: TRBJ2-1
size: NA
V: TRBV5-1
D: TRBD2
CDR3: CASRAGGISYNEQFF
DNA: TGCGCCAGCAGGGCGGGAGGGATCTCCTACAATGAGCAGTTCTTC

J: TRBJ2-1
size: many
V: TRBV5-6
D: NA
CDR3: CASSHGRYYNEQFF
DNA: TGTGCCAGCAGCCACGGCCGGTACTACAATGAGCAGTTCTTC

J: TRBJ2-1
size: many
V: TRBV7-9
D: NA
CDR3: CASRPRAGAKYNEQFF
DNA: TGTGCCAGCAGGCCCCGGGCAGGGGCTAAGTACAATGAGCAGTTCTTC

J: TRBJ2-3
size: NA
V: TRBV10-3
D: TRBD2
CDR3: CAIRAGISTDTQYF
DNA: TGTGCCATCAGAGCGGGAATAAGCACAGATACGCAGTATTTT

J: TRBJ1-1
size: many
V: TRBV20-1
D: NA
CDR3: CSARERRLTEAFF
DNA: TGCAGTGCTAGAGAGAGAAGGCTGACTGAAGCTTTCTTT

J: TRBJ1-3
size: many
V: TRBV4-1
D: NA
CDR3: CASSQGATRISGNTIYF
DNA: TGCGCCAGCAGCCAAGGGGCCACCCGGATCTCTGGAAACACCATATATTTT

J: TRBJ2-5
size: few
V: TRBV3-1
D: NA
CDR3: CASSHPPAGRALQETQYF
DNA: TGTGCCAGCAGCCACCCTCCCGCCGGCCGGGCCCTCCAAGAGACCCAGTACTTC

J: TRBJ2-1
size: many
V: TRBV19
D: NA
CDR3: CASSVQRDNNEQFF
DNA: TGTGCCAGTAGTGTCCAGCGGGACAACAATGAGCAGTTCTTC

J: TRBJ1-5
size: few
V: TRBV28
D: NA
CDR3: CASSLAGLSNQPQHF
DNA: TGTGCCAGCAGTTTAGCAGGGCTGAGCAATCAGCCCCAGCATTTT

J: TRBJ2-1
size: many
V: TRBV29-1
D: NA
CDR3: CSVGQGPYNEQFF
DNA: TGCAGCGTTGGTCAGGGCCCCTACAATGAGCAGTTCTTC

J: TRBJ1-2
size: many
V: TRBV11-2
D: NA
CDR3: CASSLEPRFNYGYTF
DNA: TGTGCCAGCAGCTTAGAGCCGAGATTTAACTATGGCTACACCTTC

J: TRBJ2-1
size: NA
V: TRBV20-1
D: TRBD2
CDR3: CSAIGTSGTNNEQFF
DNA: TGCAGTGCTATAGGGACTAGCGGGACTAACAATGAGCAGTTCTTC

J: TRBJ1-2
size: few
V: TRBV7-9
D: NA
CDR3: CASSLTKQNYGYTF
DNA: TGTGCCAGCAGCTTAACCAAACAGAACTATGGCTACACCTTC

J: TRBJ2-7
size: many
V: TRBV28
D: NA
CDR3: CASSSRDGPYEQYF
DNA: TGTGCCAGCAGTTCCCGGGACGGTCCCTACGAGCAGTACTTC

J: TRBJ2-1
size: many
V: TRBV2
D: NA
CDR3: CASTTGLGFNEQFF
DNA: TGTGCCAGCACCACGGGACTGGGATTCAATGAGCAGTTCTTC

J: TRBJ2-7
size: few
V: TRBV20-1
D: NA
CDR3: CSAGTRDHYYEQYF
DNA: TGCAGTGCTGGGACTCGGGACCACTACTACGAGCAGTACTTC

J: TRBJ2-1
size: many
V: TRBV20-1
D: TRBD2
CDR3: CSATPSGRYNEQFF
DNA: TGCAGTGCTACACCTAGCGGGCGGTACAATGAGCAGTTCTTC

J: TRBJ2-1
size: many
V: TRBV20-1
D: TRBD1
CDR3: CSARDWDSHEQFF
DNA: TGCAGTGCTAGAGATTGGGACAGCCATGAGCAGTTCTTC

J: TRBJ2-7
size: NA
V: TRBV27
D: NA
CDR3: CASHSPTRFYEQYF
DNA: TGTGCCAGTCATTCGCCGACACGGTTTTACGAGCAGTACTTC

J: TRBJ2-7
size: many
V: TRBV6-6
D: TRBD2
CDR3: CASSRGGRETPYEQYF
DNA: TGTGCCAGCAGTCGCGGGGGGCGGGAGACTCCTTACGAGCAGTACTTC

J: TRBJ1-5
size: few
V: TRBV6-5
D: TRBD1
CDR3: CASSPGTGAPLGQPQHF
DNA: TGTGCCAGCAGCCCCGGGACAGGGGCCCCCTTGGGTCAGCCCCAGCATTTT

J: TRBJ2-1
size: many
V: TRBV10-1
D: NA
CDR3: CASSATLYNEQFF
DNA: TGCGCCAGCAGTGCGACACTTTACAATGAGCAGTTCTTC

J: TRBJ2-1
size: NA
V: TRBV11-2
D: NA
CDR3: CASSSTRGPRRNEQFF
DNA: TGTGCCAGCAGCTCCACCCGGGGACCCCGAAGGAATGAGCAGTTCTTC

J: TRBJ2-7
size: many
V: TRBV5-1
D: NA
CDR3: CASSLPTLRDTTSSYEQYF
DNA: TGCGCCAGCAGCCTACCCACTCTTAGAGACACAACGAGCTCCTACGAGCAGTACTTC

J: TRBJ2-3
size: many
V: TRBV21-1
D: NA
CDR3: CASIPGGSSDTQYF
DNA: TGTGCCAGCATCCCAGGCGGGAGTTCTGATACGCAGTATTTT

J: TRBJ1-1
size: many
V: TRBV7-9
D: NA
CDR3: CASSLSLDSVEAFF
DNA: TGTGCCAGCAGCTTGTCCCTCGACAGTGTAGAAGCTTTCTTT

J: TRBJ2-1
size: NA
V: TRBV10-1
D: NA
CDR3: CASSETFAGRNEQFF
DNA: TGCGCCAGCAGTGAGACTTTTGCGGGACGCAATGAGCAGTTCTTC

J: TRBJ1-1
size: few
V: TRBV10-3
D: NA
CDR3: CAIREEGVSTEAFF
DNA: TGTGCCATCCGGGAGGAGGGGGTCAGCACTGAAGCTTTCTTT

J: TRBJ1-2
size: many
V: TRBV9
D: NA
CDR3: CASSRDASLRYGYTF
DNA: TGTGCCAGCAGCCGGGATGCATCGTTAAGATATGGCTACACCTTC

J: TRBJ1-6
size: few
V: TRBV5-5
D: NA
CDR3: CASSFLPGDNSPLHF
DNA: TGTGCCAGCAGCTTTCTCCCGGGTGATAATTCACCCCTCCACTTT

J: TRBJ2-3
size: many
V: TRBV12-3/TRBV12-4
D: TRBD2
CDR3: CASRVGTPGLAGEPSTDTQYF
DNA: TGTGCCAGCAGAGTCGGGACTCCCGGACTAGCGGGAGAGCCTAGCACAGATACGCAGTATTTT